This T cell receptor beta chain is from a study of blood T cells in healthy people across ages (dated by TCRdb to between 2014 and 2017). For the study in its entirety: In model experiments, template switching captured about one uniquely barcoded TCR beta cDNA molecule for every two T cells. Two additional independent replicas of 1 million unique cDNA reads from the same blood draw were analyzed for two donors (one aged 18 to 30 and one aged 80 or older). Using deep sequencing normalized with unique cDNA molecular identifiers, the study measured how TCR beta repertoire diversity changes with age. To avoid experimental bias, donors of different ages were spread randomly across the sequencing lanes. The donors were split into four age groups: young (average around 15 years), middle-aged (roughly 42), aged (over 55) and long-lived (roughly 88).

The cysteine opens and the phenylalanine closes a CDR3 of 16 amino acids. Only the CDR3 region is kept as DNA, spanning 48 bases read in frame from base 1. V is shortened by 1 base, J by 5 bases, and the region joining them spans 16 bases. The germline V gene (reference sequence) provides CDR1 MNHEY and CDR2 SMNVEV. Systemically healthy Caucasian individuals from Russia, 39 in total and aged about 6 to 100 years, were included as donors. Approximately 9.7 milliliters of peripheral blood were drawn from each donor into EDTA-treated Vacutainer tubes. PBMCs were isolated by Ficoll-Paque density-gradient centrifugation, with at least 6 million obtained per sample. Total RNA was extracted from PBMCs with Trizol reagent, with at least 6 micrograms obtained per sample. Naive CD45RAhigh/CD27high T cell percentages were measured by flow cytometry on a PBMC aliquot from every donor. Results the study describes overall, beyond this receptor: There was a strong correlation between observed TCR beta diversity and the percentage of naive T cells measured by flow cytometry. Estimates of total diversity based on one million sequenced T cells were regarded as lower bounds and as underestimates. Observed TCR beta diversity per million T cells fell roughly linearly with age, and a significant reduction was already apparent by age roughly 41. Conclusive comparison of naive and antigen-experienced compartments was prevented by the profiling of bulk unsorted PBMCs. Compared with the aged group, more naive CD4+ T cells, fewer expanded clones and increased TCR diversity were shown by the long-lived group, suggesting age selection. Because donor CMV infection status was unknown, age-related changes in expanded clonotypes were potentially confounded.

As to this clonotype: The clone's antigen remains unknown. Per-nucleotide qualities are absent, and no much larger clonotype sits a single base away.

Libraries were constructed by 5' RACE. The sequencing machine was an Illumina HiSeq 2500. A second PCR of 7 to 11 cycles was run with a J-beta primer mix and a sample-barcoded 5' primer. Each TCR beta cDNA molecule received a unique molecular identifier from a template-switch 5' adaptor carrying 12 random nucleotides. At least 2.5 million CDR3-containing paired-end reads were obtained from each sample. All of the RNA was converted into first-strand cDNA using the Mint cDNA synthesis kit, with a TRBC-specific oligonucleotide serving as the primer. After uracil-DNA glycosylase treatment, a first 18-cycle PCR used universal primers M1SS and BC2_uni_R on all cDNA. For the original study's pipeline: Each sample was normalized by randomly selecting 1 million high-quality reads, each carrying a distinct molecular identifier. Instead of being binned into consensus sequences, reads that shared molecular identifiers were thrown out. MiTCR, with a Q25 quality threshold and the strictest error-elimination algorithm, was used for CDR3 identification, clonotype clustering and error correction. A nonparametric unseen species model with Euler transformation was used to estimate a lower bound on total TCR beta diversity. TCRdb trimmed public reads at Q25 via fastp, called clones via MiXCR and kept in-frame beta chains. Duplicate CDR3 protein sequences are folded into a single record with the most common DNA and genes. TCRdb's processing, not the authors' own work, is the source of the V and J calls. The sample yields 1.5 million to 1.8 million distinct CDR3 sequences; approximately 43% were counted once. Around 4% of the sample belongs to the ten largest clones.

The sample comprised blood. The sequence was collected from a woman younger than 30 in good health. The V and J genes are TRBV27 and TRBJ2-3; tentative D gene TRBD2, with 5 bases matching. The sequenced DNA: TGTGCCAGCAGTTTATTAAGAGAGGGCCGCGGAGATACGCAGTATTTT. This sequence encodes CASSLLREGRGDTQYF.